The 27 T cell receptor beta chains listed next were all sequenced from one sample in a study of blood T cell repertoires in COVID-19. Profiling relied on immunoSEQ multiplex PCR, and the TCRdb table lists in-frame clones only, not all of them. The repertoire holds a few hundred thousand clones, 88% seen once, with approximately 1% in the top ten. Sequenced material: PBMCs or T cells enriched from blood (not recorded which). Receptors were obtained from a woman in her 30s who had recovered from COVID-19.

The V and J genes are TRBV7-9 and TRBJ1-1, with TRBD1 identical over 8 bases. Germline V gene lookup returns CDR1 SEHNR and CDR2 FQNEAQ (reference sequence). Germline trimming cut 3 bases from V and 3 bases from J; bases unmatched to any gene: 6. The CDR3 totals 15 residues. This CDR3 reads CASSFVDRADTEAFF. CDR3 coding DNA: TGTGCCAGCAGCTTTGTGGACAGGGCGGACACTGAAGCTTTCTTT.

This chain connects TRBV6-5 to TRBJ1-1; D gene ambiguous. The CDR3 sequence is 14 residues long. CDR1 and CDR2 (germline): MNHEY, SVGAGI. Deletions cut 5 bases from V and 4 bases from J, with 14 bases between. The CDR3 here is CASSQNSEITEAFF. The CDR3, as DNA: TGTGCCAGCAGTCAAAATAGCGAGATCACTGAAGCTTTCTTT.

V is TRBV7-8 and J is TRBJ2-2, with a weak D call TRBD1 (6 bases). The CDR3 contains 15 residues. CDR1 is SGHVS and CDR2 is FQNEAQ in the germline V gene. Trimming shortened V by 5 bases and J by 4 bases, and 14 bases separated the two germline ends. CDR3 loop: CASSPQGVSTGELFF. The CDR3 DNA follows: TGTGCCAGCAGCCCACAGGGAGTCAGCACCGGGGAGCTGTTTTTT.

This chain joins TRBV18 and TRBJ1-1; D is possibly TRBD1 (5 bases). Trimming took off 6 bases at V and 1 base at J, with 9 bases between the two ends. This CDR3 has 13 residues. From germline, CDR1 is KGHSH and CDR2 LQKENI. CDR3 amino acids: CASSRDPNTEAFF. Here the CDR3 DNA reads TGTGCCAGCTCGCGGGACCCGAACACTGAAGCTTTCTTT.

This chain uses TRBV11-2 with TRBJ1-2; no definite D call. V was shortened by 1 base and J by 5 bases, with 5 bases between the two germline ends. Per the germline V gene, CDR1 is SGHAT and CDR2 is FQNNGV. The CDR3 loop spans 12 amino acids. CDR3 region: CASSLVLYGYTF. In DNA form, the CDR3 reads TGTGCCAGCAGCTTAGTTTTATATGGCTACACCTTC. The full variable domain, in which reference TRBV11-2 and TRBJ1-2 provide the parts outside the CDR3, is EAGVAQSPRYKIIEKRQSVAFWCNPISGHATLYWYQQILGQGPKLLIQFQNNGVVDDSQLPKDRFSAERLKGVDSTLKIQPAKLEDSAVYLCASSLVLYGYTFGSGTRLTVV.

This clone was found a few times. The rearrangement uses TRBV27 and TRBJ2-2; D not resolved. The CDR3 length is 15 residues. Germline V gene data show CDR1 as MNHEY and CDR2 as SMNVEV (reference sequence). V lost 3 bases, J lost 1 base, and 9 bases lay in between. The CDR3 sequence is CASSFISGNTGELFF. The CDR3 DNA sequence: TGTGCCAGCAGTTTTATTAGTGGGAACACCGGGGAGCTGTTTTTT.

CDR3 nucleotides: TGTGCCTGGAGTGTGATTCTTTGGGCCGTCTATGGCTACACCTTC. Protein product: CAWSVILWAVYGYTF. V gene TRBV30 combines with J gene TRBJ1-2; D is undetermined. The CDR3 is 15 residues long. CDR1 is GTSNPN, CDR2 SVGIG, per germline (reference sequence). With 0 bases removed from V and 4 bases from J, the gap between germline ends came to 15 bases.

The rearrangement uses TRBV18 and TRBJ1-2; TRBD1 aligns across 8 bases. The CDR3 is 18 amino acids. V shed 3 bases and J 2 bases; nucleotides not matched to a gene: 14. Germline values: CDR1 KGHSH, CDR2 LQKENI. The CDR3 DNA is TGTGCCAGCTCACCTCCGGGACAGGCAATTTTCACCAACTATGGCTACACCTTC. It translates to CASSPPGQAIFTNYGYTF.

The chain is built from TRBV18 and TRBJ1-2, with a weak D call TRBD1 (6 bases). CDR3 length: 14 residues. The V gene lost 6 bases and the J gene lost 8 bases, with 19 bases spanning the gap. Germline V gives CDR1 KGHSH, CDR2 LQKENI. The DNA of the CDR3 is TGTGCCAGCTCGGACCGGGACATGTCGTCCGGCTACACCTTC. Translation gives CASSDRDMSSGYTF.

The chain recombines TRBV6-2 or TRBV6-3 with TRBJ2-1; 11 bases match TRBD1. Losses at the gene ends were 6 bases for V and 7 bases for J; bases not matched to a gene: 8. This CDR3 comprises 15 residues. Germline-derived CDR1 and CDR2 are MNHEY and SVGEGT. The CDR3 region is CASRYGQGAWNEQFF. The CDR3 DNA reads as TGTGCCAGCAGATACGGACAGGGGGCTTGGAATGAGCAGTTCTTC.

This chain joins TRBV9 and TRBJ1-3; maybe TRBD1 (6 bases). Per the germline V gene, CDR1 is SGDLS and CDR2 is YYNGEE. This CDR3 region has 15 residues. Deletions cut 4 bases from V and 1 base from J, with 12 bases between. The CDR3 spells CASSHYQGSGNTIYF. The CDR3 bases are TGTGCCAGCAGCCATTATCAGGGGTCTGGAAACACCATATATTTT.

The J gene is TRBJ1-1, the V gene TRBV20-1; D may be TRBD1 (5 bases). CDR1 is DFQATT and CDR2 is SNEGSKA in the germline V gene (reference sequence). The CDR3 length is 13 residues. V was pared by 5 bases and J by 3 bases, with 13 bases between. The CDR3 nucleotides are TGCAGTGCTTGTGCAGGGTTTGACACTGAAGCTTTCTTT. This translates into CSACAGFDTEAFF.

This clone was counted between two and nine times. V usage is TRBV12-3 or TRBV12-4 and J usage is TRBJ1-2; D might be TRBD1 (5 bases). The CDR3 runs 12 residues. The V end lost 3 bases, the J end lost 8 bases, and 10 bases lay between the germline ends. Here the CDR3 DNA reads TGTGCCAGCAGTTTGACAGAGGTGGGCTACACCTTC. Its protein is CASSLTEVGYTF.

This clone was counted many times. The V gene is TRBV5-6, the J gene TRBJ2-7, with a tentative D call TRBD1 (5 bases). The CDR3 is made up of 16 amino acids. V was clipped by 2 bases and J by 2 bases, with 17 bases between them. Germline V gives CDR1 SGHDT, CDR2 YYEEEE. The CDR3 nucleotides are TGTGCCAGCAGCTTAGGTGGGGCGAAAATTACCTACGAGCAGTACTTC. Its protein is CASSLGGAKITYEQYF. The variable domain in full, with the rest retrieved from reference TRBV5-6 and TRBJ2-7, is DAGVTQSPTHLIKTRGQQVTLRCSPKSGHDTVSWYQQALGQGPQFIFQYYEEEERQRGNFPDRFSGHQFPNYSSELNVNALLLGDSALYLCASSLGGAKITYEQYFGPGTRLTVT.

The chain uses TRBV5-1 and TRBJ2-1; TRBD1 agrees at 7 bases. V trimming: 0 bases; J trimming: 5 bases; junction bases outside the gene matches: 2. This CDR3 spans 14 amino acids. Germline CDR1 and CDR2: SGHRS and YFSETQ. The CDR3 protein is CASSLVRGNNEQFF. CDR3 coding DNA: TGCGCCAGCAGCTTGGTCAGGGGGAACAATGAGCAGTTCTTC.

This clone turned up a few times. The chain uses TRBV5-1 and TRBJ2-3; D ambiguous. The germline CDR1 and CDR2 sequences are SGHRS and YFSETQ. V shed 4 bases and J shed 4 bases, with 10 bases lying between them. This CDR3 contains 13 residues. CDR3 amino acids: CASSPVVADTQYF. The CDR3 DNA reads TGCGCCAGCAGCCCAGTGGTGGCAGATACGCAGTATTTT. The full variable domain, with the rest looked up from reference TRBV5-1 and TRBJ2-3, is KAGVTQTPRYLIKTRGQQVTLSCSPISGHRSVSWYQQTPGQGLQFLFEYFSETQRNKGNFPGRFSGRQFSNSRSEMNVSTLELGDSALYLCASSPVVADTQYFGPGTRLTVL.

The rearrangement joins TRBV2 to TRBJ2-5; D might be TRBD1 (5 bases). V dropped 9 bases and J dropped 3 bases, with 8 bases sitting between them. The germline V gene encodes CDR1 SNHLY and CDR2 FYNNEI. The CDR3 loop spans 11 amino acids. CDR3 bases: TGTGCCAGTTGCAGGGAAGAGACCCAGTACTTC. Its protein product is CASCREETQYF.

The V call is TRBV4-1, the J call TRBJ2-2; a possible D gene is TRBD2 (6 bases). From germline, CDR1 is MGHRA and CDR2 YSYEKL. Trimming took off 1 base at V and 0 bases at J, with 15 bases between the two ends. This CDR3 has 18 amino acids. CDR3 DNA: TGCGCCAGCAGCCAAGCTAGCGCATCCTCCGCGAACACCGGGGAGCTGTTTTTT. The encoded protein is CASSQASASSANTGELFF.

The CDR3 coding sequence is TGTGCCAGCAGCTTAGGACAGGGCCCTGGAAACACCATATATTTT. Encoded protein: CASSLGQGPGNTIYF. The rearrangement uses TRBV7-9 and TRBJ1-3, with TRBD1 identical over 7 bases. CDR1 SEHNR and CDR2 FQNEAQ come from the germline V gene (reference sequence). This CDR3 is 15 amino acids long. V gave up 1 base and J gave up 2 bases; unmatched junction bases: 2.

The J gene is TRBJ2-7, the V gene TRBV28, with 9 bases matching TRBD1. The V segment lost 2 bases and the J segment 7 bases; nucleotides outside the gene matches: 9. CDR1 is MDHEN, CDR2 SYDVKM, per germline. The CDR3 has 15 residues. The CDR3 DNA reads TGTGCCAGCAGTTTACTTACAGGGGGCTCCCAAGAGCAGTACTTC. Protein product: CASSLLTGGSQEQYF.

This chain links TRBV13 with TRBJ1-2, with TRBD1 matching 7 bases. This CDR3 is built from 13 residues. Germline CDR1 reads PRHDT; CDR2 reads FYEKMQ (reference sequence). J gave up 7 bases and V 2 bases, and 4 bases lay outside the gene matches. CDR3 in DNA: TGTGCCAGCAGCTTAAGGGGGCGGACTGGCTACACCTTC. Protein: CASSLRGRTGYTF.

This rearrangement joins TRBV4-3 to TRBJ1-6; no clear D. V dropped 0 bases and J dropped 1 base, with 7 bases sitting between them. CDR3 length equals 16 residues. Germline CDR1 and CDR2: LGHNA and YSLEER. The CDR3 is CASSQDAGSYNSPLHF. The CDR3 DNA reads as TGCGCCAGCAGCCAAGACGCCGGGTCCTATAATTCACCCCTCCACTTT.

The chain couples TRBV7-9 to TRBJ1-2; D is unresolved. V lost 3 bases and J 5 bases, leaving 19 bases between the germline ends. CDR1 and CDR2 from the germline V gene are SEHNR and FQNEAQ (reference sequence). The CDR3 is made up of 16 amino acids. CDR3 protein: CASSFPPQLREYGYTF. CDR3 sequence (DNA): TGTGCCAGCAGCTTTCCCCCCCAACTGAGGGAATATGGCTACACCTTC.

The chain has TRBV2 and TRBJ1-5, with D unresolved. V shed 2 bases and J shed 5 bases, with 4 bases lying between them. Germline V gene data show CDR1 as SNHLY and CDR2 as FYNNEI. The CDR3 is 12 amino acids. In nucleotides, the CDR3 is TGTGCCAGCAGTGAAACGGATCAGCCCCAGCATTTT. Protein sequence: CASSETDQPQHF.

The V and J genes are TRBV5-1 and TRBJ2-5; no clear D. The V gene's germline CDR1 is SGHRS and CDR2 YFSETQ. The CDR3 has 12 residues. V was trimmed by 1 base and J by 5 bases, leaving 6 bases between them. DNA of the CDR3: TGCGCCAGCAGCTTGTCGAGCGAGACCCAGTACTTC. It codes for CASSLSSETQYF.

The chain has TRBV15 and TRBJ2-7, with 7 bases identical to TRBD1. From germline, CDR1 is LNHNV and CDR2 YYDKDF (reference sequence). V lost 1 base to trimming and J lost 0 bases; unmatched junction nucleotides: 9. CDR3 length: 17 residues. The DNA of the CDR3 is TGTGCCACCAGCAGAGTCCGACAGGGCCCGAGCTCCTACGAGCAGTACTTC. It yields the protein CATSRVRQGPSSYEQYF.

This clone has only a few counts. The V gene is TRBV5-1, the J gene TRBJ2-2, with TRBD2 matching over 8 bases. Germline V gene sequence: CDR1 SGHRS, CDR2 YFSETQ. This CDR3 region has 16 residues. The ends lost 1 base at V and 3 bases at J; junction bases unmatched: 5. CDR3 in DNA: TGCGCCAGCAGCTTGCGTAGTAGCGGGGACACCGGGGAGCTGTTTTTT. Its translation is CASSLRSSGDTGELFF.